A single sample is the source of the 30 T cell receptor beta chains below, sequenced in a study of blood T cell repertoires in COVID-19. Measured with immunoSEQ multiplex PCR; TCRdb has only the in-frame clones, and not every one. The table includes 210,000 or so clones, under 80% detected once. Source material: peripheral blood. The receptors originated from a man aged 50-59 years who had recovered from COVID-19.

The chain is built from TRBV11-1 and TRBJ1-1; no firm D call. V dropped 4 bases and J dropped 9 bases, with 9 bases sitting between them. Germline CDR1 SGHAT, CDR2 FQDESV (reference sequence). CDR3 length equals 11 residues. CDR3 sequence: CASSSHSQAFF. For the CDR3, the DNA is TGTGCCAGCAGCTCCCACAGCCAAGCTTTCTTT.

The chain has TRBV5-6 and TRBJ2-7; 8 bases match TRBD2. Germline loops: CDR1 SGHDT, CDR2 YYEEEE. V shed 6 bases, J shed 0 bases, and the junction held 5 bases outside the gene matches. CDR3 size: 14 residues. CDR3 sequence reads: CASTISGGSYEQYF. CDR3 nucleotide sequence: TGTGCCAGCACGATAAGCGGGGGCTCCTACGAGCAGTACTTC.

The rearrangement links TRBV19 to TRBJ2-2; 12 bases line up with TRBD1. The germline gives CDR1 LNHDA, CDR2 SQIVND (reference sequence). J gave up 3 bases and V 8 bases, and 16 bases lay outside the gene matches. The CDR3 totals 19 residues. Here the CDR3 DNA reads TGTGCCAGTCAAGACCCGGGACAGGGGGCGGCCGGTGACACCGGGGAGCTGTTTTTT. This sequence encodes CASQDPGQGAAGDTGELFF.

A note on this clone: The junction does not match germline at one end; this may be a read error. The chain is built from TRBV19 and TRBJ2-1; 7 bases fit TRBD1. The germline CDR1 and CDR2 sequences are LNHDA and SQIVND (reference sequence). There are 14 residues in the CDR3. In DNA, the CDR3 is TGTGCCAGCAGTAGGGAGACAGGGCACCATGAGCAGTTCTTC. Protein: CASSRETGHHEQFF.

This clone showed up just once. The chain is built from TRBV2 and TRBJ2-7; the D gene is possibly TRBD1 (6 bases). The CDR3 is made up of 13 amino acids. With 6 bases removed from V and 7 bases from J, the gap between germline ends came to 16 bases. In germline, CDR1 is SNHLY, CDR2 FYNNEI. CDR3 sequence reads: CASSKNRGQEQYF. CDR3 bases: TGTGCCAGCAGCAAAAATAGAGGACAGGAGCAGTACTTC.

The chain uses TRBV13 and TRBJ2-7; TRBD2 agrees at 9 bases. Per the germline V gene, CDR1 is PRHDT and CDR2 is FYEKMQ (reference sequence). Trimming removed 5 bases from V and 2 bases from J; junction bases left unmatched: 7. This CDR3 region has 15 residues. CDR3 in amino acids: CASSPGLALPYEQYF. The DNA of the CDR3 is TGTGCCAGCAGCCCGGGACTAGCCCTCCCCTACGAGCAGTACTTC.

This chain joins TRBV2 and TRBJ2-1, with D tentatively TRBD2 (6 bases). Germline V gene lookup returns CDR1 SNHLY and CDR2 FYNNEI. The ends were cut back, 4 bases at V and 9 bases at J, with 19 bases in the middle. CDR3 length: 15 amino acids. CDR3: CASSVGRRDPLEQFF. In nucleotides, the CDR3 is TGTGCCAGCAGTGTGGGCAGGCGGGACCCCCTTGAGCAGTTCTTC.

This clone has a single count. The CDR3 reads CASRQNPGQYYEQYF. The DNA of the CDR3 is TGTGCCAGCAGACAAAATCCGGGACAATACTACGAGCAGTACTTC. The rearrangement links TRBV3-1 (or the pseudogene TRBV3-2) to TRBJ2-7, with a tentative D call TRBD1 (6 bases). The CDR3 has 15 residues. V lost 6 bases, J lost 3 bases, and 18 bases lay in between. Per germline, CDR1 LGHDT and CDR2 YNNKEL (reference sequence).

The chain carries TRBV28 and TRBJ2-1; 12 bases agree with TRBD2. The CDR3 runs to 17 residues. V trimming: 8 bases; J trimming: 3 bases; junction bases outside the gene matches: 11. Germline V gives CDR1 MDHEN, CDR2 SYDVKM. The DNA for the CDR3 is TGTGCCAGCGGCTCCGGGACTAGCGGGCTACGCTACAATGAGCAGTTCTTC. Translating gives CASGSGTSGLRYNEQFF.

This clone was detected a few times. The chain couples TRBV19 to TRBJ2-4; maybe TRBD2 (5 bases). The CDR3 extends over 15 amino acids. The V and J ends lost 4 bases and 7 bases respectively, with 17 bases between them. Looked up from germline, CDR1 is LNHDA and CDR2 is SQIVND (reference sequence). CDR3 bases: TGTGCCAGTAGTACCCTCTCTGAGGGCCTGAACATTCAGTACTTC. Amino acid sequence: CASSTLSEGLNIQYF.

This chain connects TRBV21-1 to TRBJ2-7; the table's D gene call, TRBD2, was not cross checked with the DNA. TRBV21-1 constitutes a pseudogene. The CDR3 is 20 residues long. The CDR3 nucleotides are TGTGCCAGCAGCAAAGAGGGTGGGGGACTAGCGGGCACCTCACTCTACGAGCAGTACTTC. It yields the protein CASSKEGGGLAGTSLYEQYF.

This clone was recorded once. The chain uses TRBV4-1 and TRBJ2-2; 7 nucleotides agree with TRBD1. Trimming at V came to 2 bases and at J to 3 bases, leaving 6 bases not matched to a gene. Germline CDR1 and CDR2: MGHRA and YSYEKL. The CDR3 consists of 16 residues. The CDR3 loop is CASSQQGVHDTGELFF. CDR3 sequence (DNA): TGCGCCAGCAGCCAACAGGGGGTCCACGACACCGGGGAGCTGTTTTTT.

The V gene is TRBV11-1, the J gene TRBJ2-2, with 7 bases that match TRBD1. CDR1 SGHAT and CDR2 FQDESV come from the germline V gene (reference sequence). CDR3 length equals 15 residues. V shed 2 bases, J shed 0 bases, and the junction held 0 bases outside the gene matches. The CDR3 DNA reads as TGTGCCAGCAGCTTACAGGGGGCGAACACCGGGGAGCTGTTTTTT. Amino acids: CASSLQGANTGELFF. The full variable domain, completed using reference TRBV11-1 and TRBJ2-2, is EAEVAQSPRYKITEKSQAVAFWCDPISGHATLYWYRQILGQGPELLVQFQDESVVDDSQLPKDRFSAERLKGVDSTLKIQPAELGDSAMYLCASSLQGANTGELFFGEGSRLTVL.

V gene TRBV21-1 combines with J gene TRBJ2-7; the table's D call of TRBD2 was not tested on the DNA. TRBV21-1 is a listed pseudogene. The CDR3 sequence is 16 residues long. This CDR3 is CASSKVETSGSYEQYF. In nucleotides, the CDR3 is TGTGCCAGCAGCAAAGTAGAAACTAGCGGGTCCTACGAGCAGTACTTC.

The sample holds many counts of this clone. This chain uses TRBV5-8 with TRBJ1-1, with D perhaps TRBD1 (5 bases). Per the germline V gene, CDR1 is SGHTS and CDR2 is YDEGEE. The germline V and J ends were trimmed by 0 bases and 7 bases, with 13 bases remaining between them. CDR3 length: 14 residues. The CDR3 DNA is TGTGCCAGCAGCTTGGGGGCTTGGGGGGATGAAGCTTTCTTT. This sequence encodes CASSLGAWGDEAFF.

This chain uses TRBV12-5 with TRBJ2-3, with a tentative D call TRBD1 (6 bases). With 0 bases removed from V and 2 bases from J, the gap between germline ends came to 21 bases. The length of the CDR3 is 19 residues. The germline V gene has CDR1 LGHNT and CDR2 FRNRAP. The CDR3, as DNA: TGTGCTAGTGGTTTGGTCCCCGACGGGACAACTATTGTCACAGATACGCAGTATTTT. Translation gives CASGLVPDGTTIVTDTQYF.

This clone has a count of ten or more. The chain combines TRBV4-2 with TRBJ2-7, with 7 bases that match TRBD2. Germline CDR1 LGHNA, CDR2 YNFKEQ. Trimming at V came to 1 base and at J to 4 bases, leaving 7 bases not matched to a gene. This CDR3 comprises 15 residues. The CDR3 DNA sequence: TGTGCCAGCAGCCAAGGGCTAGCGGACGTATACGAGCAGTACTTC. It yields the protein CASSQGLADVYEQYF.

V is TRBV7-9 and J is TRBJ1-2; 8 positions agree with TRBD1. J was trimmed by 4 bases and V by 5 bases; bases with no gene match: 3. Germline-derived CDR1 and CDR2 are SEHNR and FQNEAQ (reference sequence). The CDR3 extends over 13 amino acids. DNA for the CDR3: TGTGCCAGCAGCCTAGGACAGGGCTATGGCTACACCTTC. Translating gives CASSLGQGYGYTF.

This chain joins TRBV5-4 and TRBJ2-3, with 10 bases fitting TRBD2. The CDR3 contains 15 residues. Germline trimming cut 5 bases from V and 2 bases from J; bases unmatched to any gene: 5. Germline CDR1 is SGHNT and CDR2 is YYREEE (reference sequence). This chain's CDR3 is CASREGLANTDTQYF. CDR3 in DNA: TGTGCCAGCAGGGAGGGACTAGCGAACACAGATACGCAGTATTTT.

The gene calls are TRBV30 and TRBJ1-1, with D hard to call. The CDR3 loop spans 15 amino acids. Trimming removed 0 bases at V and 0 bases at J, with 11 bases between. Germline V gene data show CDR1 as GTSNPN and CDR2 as SVGIG (reference sequence). The CDR3 is CAWSVPPDLNTEAFF. CDR3 nucleotide sequence: TGTGCCTGGAGTGTACCGCCAGATTTGAACACTGAAGCTTTCTTT.

This clone was picked up a small number of times. The rearrangement uses TRBV7-8 and TRBJ2-5, with D possibly TRBD2 on 5 matching bases. Trimming took 5 bases from V and 6 from J, leaving 19 bases between them. CDR1 is SGHVS and CDR2 is FQNEAQ in the germline V gene. The CDR3 totals 15 residues. In nucleotides, the CDR3 is TGTGCCAGCAGCGGGCTTCCTGGCTTCGGGAAGACCCAGTACTTC. It specifies CASSGLPGFGKTQYF. The whole variable domain, remainder taken from reference TRBV7-8 and TRBJ2-5, is GAGVSQSPRYKVAKRGQDVALRCDPISGHVSLFWYQQALGQGPEFLTYFQNEAQLDKSGLPSDRFFAERPEGSVSTLKIQRTQQEDSAVYLCASSGLPGFGKTQYFGPGTRLLVL.

The chain recombines TRBV10-3 with TRBJ2-6; no clear D. The length of the CDR3 is 15 residues. V was trimmed by 8 bases and J by 0 bases, leaving 11 bases between them. CDR1 ENHRY and CDR2 SYGVKD come from the germline V gene. CDR3 sequence (DNA): TGTGCCATCTATGGCCCAATCTCTGGGGCCAACGTCCTGACTTTC. As protein: CAIYGPISGANVLTF.

V and J are TRBV18 and TRBJ2-1, with a possible D match to TRBD1 (5 bases). Trimming removed 4 bases at V and 5 bases at J, with 18 bases between. This CDR3 has 16 amino acids. Germline CDR1 KGHSH, CDR2 LQKENI. CDR3 residues: CASSRMTVGAHNEQFF. CDR3 sequence (DNA): TGTGCCAGCTCACGCATGACTGTTGGGGCCCACAATGAGCAGTTCTTC.

The genes are TRBV7-2 and TRBJ2-7, with D perhaps TRBD1 (6 bases). The CDR3 extends over 17 amino acids. Germline loops: CDR1 SGHTA, CDR2 FQGNSA. V lost 3 bases and J 3 bases, leaving 21 bases between the germline ends. Here the CDR3 reads CASSLGSGPGENYEQYF. CDR3 DNA sequence: TGTGCCAGCAGCTTGGGAAGCGGTCCAGGGGAAAACTACGAGCAGTACTTC.

The chain has TRBV19 and TRBJ2-1; 11 nucleotides align to TRBD2. The CDR3 is 16 residues long. V trimming: 5 bases; J trimming: 6 bases; junction bases outside the gene matches: 9. CDR1 is LNHDA and CDR2 is SQIVND in the germline V gene (reference sequence). CDR3 DNA sequence: TGTGCCAGTAGTGGCAGAACTAGCGGGGGCCTCAATGAGCAGTTCTTC. It yields the protein CASSGRTSGGLNEQFF.

The V and J genes are TRBV30 and TRBJ1-3; 8 bases fit TRBD1. This CDR3 contains 16 residues. V trimming: 0 bases; J trimming: 4 bases; junction bases outside the gene matches: 8. Germline CDR1 GTSNPN, CDR2 SVGIG (reference sequence). Here the CDR3 reads CAWSVQWTGPGNTIYF. The CDR3 region has the DNA TGTGCCTGGAGTGTACAATGGACAGGGCCAGGAAACACCATATATTTT.

The rearrangement uses TRBV3-1 (or the pseudogene TRBV3-2) and TRBJ2-2; D is unresolved. V lost 4 bases to trimming and J lost 2 bases, with 14 bases between them. CDR1 LGHDT and CDR2 YNNKEL come from the germline V gene (reference sequence). The CDR3 totals 16 residues. The CDR3: CASSPLQQLNTGELFF. The CDR3 DNA sequence: TGTGCCAGCAGCCCCCTCCAACAGCTAAACACCGGGGAGCTGTTTTTT.

The rearrangement links TRBV3-1 (or the pseudogene TRBV3-2) to TRBJ2-1; D is unresolved. The CDR3 length is 17 residues. Germline V CDR1 and CDR2: LGHDT, YNNKEL (reference sequence). V was cut by 2 bases and J by 7 bases, with 21 bases left in between. CDR3 bases: TGTGCCAGCAGCCAATCGCCGTTTTCAATTAAAGAGAATGAGCAGTTCTTC. Protein: CASSQSPFSIKENEQFF.

In the case of this clone: A junction end diverges from the germline sequence, so it may reflect a read error. V and J are TRBV28 and TRBJ2-5; 12 bases are shared with TRBD2. The CDR3 has 15 residues. Germline V lookup: CDR1 MDHEN, CDR2 SYDVKM. The CDR3 loop is CASAGLAGSEDTQYF. Here the CDR3 DNA reads TGTGCCAGCGCGGGACTAGCGGGTTCGGAAGACACCCAGTACTTC.

CDR3 amino acids: CASSETNYGYTF. The CDR3 DNA sequence: TGTGCCAGCAGCGAGACTAACTATGGCTACACCTTC. The rearrangement joins TRBV11-2 to TRBJ1-2, with D unclear. From germline, CDR1 is SGHAT and CDR2 FQNNGV. V was cut by 5 bases and J by 0 bases, with 4 bases left in between. The CDR3 has 12 residues.